The clone carrying this T cell receptor (beta chain) was seen many times. TCR alpha and TCR beta cDNA libraries with sample barcodes and UMIs came from 5'RACE using constant-segment primers. TCRdb reprocessed the 5' RACE reads via MiXCR and lists one record per CDR3 protein. The table records roughly 550,000 distinct CDR3 sequences, over 20% of them present only once. This entry comes from a study of T-cell memory formation after mild COVID-19. The CDR3 spans 16 residues. CDR1 is KGHDR and CDR2 is SFDVKD in the germline V gene. V dropped 2 bases and J dropped 5 bases, with 18 bases sitting between them.

The sample comprised PBMCs or a T cell subset sorted from them (not recorded which). This receptor was obtained from an adult woman who had mild COVID-19 (a few samples of this study predate the infection). Cell type and time point are not known. The chain uses TRBV24-1 and TRBJ2-7, with D perhaps matching TRBD1 or TRBD2 (5 bases each). The CDR3 spells CATSDSQGPDWDEQYF. The CDR3 nucleotides are TGTGCCACCAGTGATTCTCAGGGACCGGATTGGGACGAGCAGTACTTC.